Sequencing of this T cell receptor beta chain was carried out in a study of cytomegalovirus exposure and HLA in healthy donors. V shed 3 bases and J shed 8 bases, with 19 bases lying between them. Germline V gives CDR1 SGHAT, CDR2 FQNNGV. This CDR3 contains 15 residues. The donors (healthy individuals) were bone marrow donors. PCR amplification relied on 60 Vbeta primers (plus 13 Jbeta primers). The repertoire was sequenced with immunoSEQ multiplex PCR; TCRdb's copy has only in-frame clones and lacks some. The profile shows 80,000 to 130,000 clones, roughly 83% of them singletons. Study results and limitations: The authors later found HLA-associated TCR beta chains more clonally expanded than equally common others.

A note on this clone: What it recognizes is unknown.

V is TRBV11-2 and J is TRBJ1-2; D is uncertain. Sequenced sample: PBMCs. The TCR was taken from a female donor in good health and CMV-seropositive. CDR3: CASSLAGGPLGGYTF. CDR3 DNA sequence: TGTGCCAGCAGCTTGGCGGGAGGGCCCCTCGGCGGCTACACCTTC.